This T cell receptor (beta chain) stems from a study of CD8 T cells in ankylosing spondylitis (dated by TCRdb to 2015 to 2018). Describing the broader study: The study set out to find disease-linked TCR variants by profiling T cell receptor beta repertoires in ankylosing spondylitis patients and healthy donors. Peripheral blood was sampled, and synovial fluid was additionally collected from ankylosing spondylitis patients. In total, the full study cohort was made up of roughly 110 healthy donors and more than 20 ankylosing spondylitis patients. The full study reports these points: The disease-linked clones had a CD8+ phenotype and were found at relatively low frequencies in peripheral blood. Some motif variants had previously been reported in the synovial fluid and blood of reactive arthritis patients, which suggests shared mechanisms of disease initiation. The disease-linked clones were reported as significantly enriched in matched synovial fluid samples from ankylosing spondylitis patients. A TCR beta motif made up of several highly homologous amino acid variants appeared to be characteristic of blood from ankylosing spondylitis patients.

Reads for this sample came from an Illumina HiSeq 2500. TCR beta libraries were prepared by quantitative 5'-RACE with molecular barcodes. The study's processing was this. Disease-linked TCR variants were identified with a new computational method built on a probabilistic model of VDJ rearrangement. TCRdb itself trimmed the public reads at Q25 with fastp, ran MiXCR and retained productive beta chains. For every CDR3 protein sequence, its rows merge into one entry that carries the most common genes and DNA. These V and J calls derive from TCRdb rather than the authors' analysis. Present in this sample are around 75,000 distinct CDR3 sequences, roughly 5.3% of which were seen just once. Around 2% of the sample is held by the ten biggest clonotypes. As encoded in the germline V gene, CDR1 is MDHEN while CDR2 is SYDVKM. From its cysteine to its phenylalanine, the CDR3 spans 20 amino acids. Only the CDR3 part of the read is kept: 60 bases, read in frame from the first base. V is cut back by 6 bases and J by 2 bases, with 16 bases in the junction unmatched.

This clonotype was picked up many times. This clone's antigen is unknown. Per-nucleotide qualities are absent, and no much larger clonotype sits a single base away. This TCR was recovered from a male donor with ankylosing spondylitis or in good health (not recorded which). The rearrangement combines TRBV28 with TRBJ2-3, with 14 bases aligning to TRBD2. Sequenced sample: blood, either unsorted or a sorted T cell fraction (not recorded which). The CDR3 protein is CASRFTGPGLAGEYTDTQYF. The sequenced DNA: TGTGCCAGCAGATTTACAGGCCCGGGACTAGCGGGGGAGTACACAGATACGCAGTATTTT.